Reported below is one T cell receptor (beta chain). The CDR3 contains 13 residues. Per the germline V gene, CDR1 is WNHNN and CDR2 is SYGVQD (reference sequence). V dropped 5 bases and J dropped 5; count of bases not matched to a gene: 3. The method was immunoSEQ multiplex PCR; TCRdb's version includes in-frame clones alone and lacks a portion of them. The sample records tens of thousands of clones, about 79% being singletons. This record belongs to a study of blood T cell repertoires in COVID-19. Study-wide context: Researchers got acute and convalescent COVID-19 samples from the United States, Italy and Spain.

This chain connects TRBV10-1 to TRBJ2-7; 10 bases match TRBD2. The TCR comes from a woman aged 60 to 75 with acute or convalescent COVID-19. Source material: peripheral blood. In DNA, the CDR3 is TGCGCCAGCAGTCCTAGCGGGGGTGACGAGCAGTACTTC. Protein sequence: CASSPSGGDEQYF.